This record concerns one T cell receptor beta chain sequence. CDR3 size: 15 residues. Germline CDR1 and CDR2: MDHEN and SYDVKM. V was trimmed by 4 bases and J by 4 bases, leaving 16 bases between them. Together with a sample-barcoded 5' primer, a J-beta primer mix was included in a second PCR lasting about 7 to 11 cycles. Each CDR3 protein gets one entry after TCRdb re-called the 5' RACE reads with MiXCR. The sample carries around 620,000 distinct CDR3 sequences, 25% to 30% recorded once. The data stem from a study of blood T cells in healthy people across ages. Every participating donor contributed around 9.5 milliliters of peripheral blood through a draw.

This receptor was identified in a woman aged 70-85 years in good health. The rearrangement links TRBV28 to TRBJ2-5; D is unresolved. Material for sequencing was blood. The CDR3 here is CASSSVAAVGETQYF. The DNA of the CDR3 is TGTGCCAGCAGTTCGGTTGCGGCGGTTGGAGAGACCCAGTACTTC.